A selection of T cell receptor beta chains follows, all from one sample in a study of cytomegalovirus exposure and HLA in healthy donors. TCRdb keeps only in-frame clones here, not all; method: immunoSEQ multiplex PCR. Of roughly 180,000 clones listed, 78% were seen once; the top ten hold less than 15%. Sequencing was done on a sample of PBMCs. The receptors stem from a woman aged 45-60 years in good health and CMV-seropositive. Each CDR3 is given with its conserved first and last residue.

>TRBJ2-2|TRBV7-6
CASSLTGANTGELFF
>TRBJ1-5|TRBV19
CASGTGTARYSNQPQHF
>TRBJ1-2|TRBV7-3
CASSLNAGGGYTF
>TRBJ1-1|TRBV9
CASSAEPGGDTEAFF
>TRBJ2-5|TRBV6-5
CASSYTSWGGETQYF
>TRBJ2-5|TRBV4-1
CASSPERGDHQETQYF
>TRBJ2-2|TRBV5-6
CASSFSGELFF
>TRBJ2-5|TRBV6-1
CASSEAHRTGFQETQYF
>TRBJ2-4|TRBV5-5
CASSFYGRNIQYF
>TRBJ2-3|TRBV7-9
CASRPRGGPVLQYF
>TRBJ2-3|TRBV6-1
CASLLGQGAGTQYF
>TRBJ2-7|TRBV29-1
CSVLSRQGYEQYF
>TRBJ1-1|TRBV6-5
CASSYAVGGGTEAFF
>TRBJ2-1|TRBV5-8
CASSLTGRGLYNEQFF
>TRBJ2-1|TRBV9
CASSVTSGGTFSHNEQFF
>TRBJ2-2|TRBV11-2
CASSLAGQKRMELFF
>TRBJ2-7|TRBV2
CASSETSRFYEQYF
>TRBJ2-7|TRBV7-8
CASHLGLFSYEQYF
>TRBJ2-7|TRBV2
CAGGQTYEQYF
>TRBJ1-5|TRBV10-3
CAISGNPTDSNQPQHF
>TRBJ1-5|TRBV28
CASSLQMDTASNQPQHF
>TRBJ1-2|TRBV19
CASTPGHLYGYTF
>TRBJ2-2|TRBV14
CASSQGQVLIGELFF
>TRBJ1-1|TRBV21-1
CASILPGTVSMNTEAFF
>TRBJ2-3|TRBV7-6
CASSLSIQSDTQYF
>TRBJ2-2|TRBV6-6
CASSYSGGLGAGELFF
>TRBJ2-3|TRBV7-9
CASSLRRAATDLLADTQYF
>TRBJ2-7|TRBV11-1
CASRSREQLLNYEQYF
>TRBJ2-3|TRBV5-1
CASSYVLGDTQYF
>TRBJ1-5|TRBV7-7
CASSLKGGNLMLPQHF
>TRBJ1-1|TRBV6-1
CASRTGVNTEAFF
>TRBJ2-5|TRBV9
CASSVGAGETQYF
>TRBJ1-6|TRBV27
CASSYQINSPLHF
>TRBJ1-1|TRBV6-5
CASSPYRGHPPEAFF
>TRBJ2-1|TRBV27
CASSIGTGMVEQFF
>TRBJ2-5|TRBV2
CASRSRNGLQETQYF
>TRBJ1-5|TRBV10-3
CATSRTGGNQPQHF
>TRBJ1-4|TRBV5-5
CASSLGDGGLGEKLFF